Listed below are T cell receptor beta chains from one sample, sequenced in a study of blood T cell repertoires in COVID-19. TCRdb's copy holds only in-frame clones and misses some; the assay was immunoSEQ multiplex PCR. The sample consists of about 55,000 clones, 75% to 90% of them appearing once. Specimen: peripheral blood. The receptor set was obtained from a human donor in a cohort sampled during active COVID-19. CDR3s include the opening cysteine and the closing phenylalanine or tryptophan. Fields, in order: clone size, V gene, J gene, D gene, CDR3 DNA, CDR3 protein. D genes are given only for firm matches. Clone sizes are given selectively: once, few, many, or a class where the clone is expanded.

size: .; V: TRBV28; J: TRBJ1-3; D: .; DNA: TGTGCCAGCAGTTCGGGACTGAACAGTGGAAACACCATATATTTT; CDR3: CASSSGLNSGNTIYF
size: once; V: TRBV11-3; J: TRBJ2-7; D: .; DNA: TGTGCCAGCAGCGCGGGTTCGTACGAGCAGTACTTC; CDR3: CASSAGSYEQYF
size: .; V: TRBV5-1; J: TRBJ1-2; D: TRBD1; DNA: TGCGCCAGCAGCCCCACGGGAGGGACAGCGCCTATCTACACCTTC; CDR3: CASSPTGGTAPIYTF
size: .; V: TRBV28; J: TRBJ1-2; D: .; DNA: TGTGCCAGCAGTTCCGCCGACAGCCCTAACTATGGCTACACCTTC; CDR3: CASSSADSPNYGYTF
size: .; V: TRBV11-2; J: TRBJ2-1; D: TRBD2; DNA: TGTGCCAGCAGCTCAACTCCGGGACTAGCTCCTTCCTACAATGAGCAGTTCTTC; CDR3: CASSSTPGLAPSYNEQFF
size: .; V: TRBV12-5; J: TRBJ1-2; D: TRBD1; DNA: TGTGCTAGTGGTGCCCCCGGGACAGGGAGGCTTGGCTACACCTTC; CDR3: CASGAPGTGRLGYTF
size: .; V: TRBV6-1; J: TRBJ2-1; D: TRBD2; DNA: TGTGCCAGCAGTGAAGCGCTAGCGGGGGCCTACAATGAGCAGTTCTTC; CDR3: CASSEALAGAYNEQFF
size: .; V: TRBV11-2; J: TRBJ1-1; D: .; DNA: TGTGCCAGCAGCTCCCAGAAGAACACTGAAGCTTTCTTT; CDR3: CASSSQKNTEAFF
size: .; V: TRBV19; J: TRBJ2-7; D: .; DNA: TGTGCCAGTAGTAAGGGTCGTCTGGGGGCCGAGCAGTACTTC; CDR3: CASSKGRLGAEQYF
size: .; V: TRBV2; J: TRBJ2-5; D: TRBD2; DNA: TGTGCCAGCAGCCGAGCGGTAGCGGGGCGAGAGACCCAGTACTTC; CDR3: CASSRAVAGRETQYF
size: .; V: TRBV11-2; J: TRBJ2-2; D: .; DNA: TGTGCCAGCAGCTTAGCCCTCTGGGGCGAGAACACCGGGGAGCTGTTTTTT; CDR3: CASSLALWGENTGELFF
size: .; V: TRBV9; J: TRBJ1-2; D: TRBD1; DNA: TGTGCCAGCAGCCCCAGTCCCGGGACAGGGGGAAGTCGCTATGGCTACACCTTC; CDR3: CASSPSPGTGGSRYGYTF
size: few; V: TRBV15; J: TRBJ1-4; D: .; DNA: TGTGCCACCAGCAGAGATAGGGGGACTAATGAAAAACTGTTTTTT; CDR3: CATSRDRGTNEKLFF
size: .; V: TRBV5-1; J: TRBJ2-5; D: .; DNA: TGCGCCAGCAGCTTGGGCCCCGGAGGCGAGACCCAGTACTTC; CDR3: CASSLGPGGETQYF
size: .; V: TRBV7-8; J: TRBJ1-6; D: TRBD1; DNA: TGTGCCAGCAGCTCCGAGACAGGGGGCGATTCACCCCTCCACTTT; CDR3: CASSSETGGDSPLHF
size: .; V: TRBV12-5; J: TRBJ2-1; D: TRBD2; DNA: TGTGCTAGTGGTCTTTGGCCGCTTGAGGGAGGGGAGCAGTTCTTC; CDR3: CASGLWPLEGGEQFF
size: once; V: TRBV27; J: TRBJ1-5; D: TRBD1; DNA: TGTGCCAGCGGGCTAGGACAGGGAAGCAATCAGCCCCAGCATTTT; CDR3: CASGLGQGSNQPQHF
size: .; V: TRBV30; J: TRBJ1-2; D: .; DNA: TGTGCCTGGGAAAGGCAGGGCGGCTATGGCTACACCTTC; CDR3: CAWERQGGYGYTF
size: few; V: TRBV19; J: TRBJ1-5; D: TRBD1; DNA: TGTGCCAGTAGTATACAGGGGGCCAATCAGCCCCAGCATTTT; CDR3: CASSIQGANQPQHF
size: few; V: TRBV19; J: TRBJ2-1; D: .; DNA: TGTGCCAGTAGTGACAGTTTCTCCTACAATGAGCAGTTCTTC; CDR3: CASSDSFSYNEQFF
size: few; V: TRBV4-1; J: TRBJ2-1; D: TRBD2; DNA: TGCGCCAGCAGCCAACCCTTCCCTCGGCTAGCGGGGGCGTATGAGCAGTTCTTC; CDR3: CASSQPFPRLAGAYEQFF
size: few; V: TRBV5-1; J: TRBJ2-2; D: .; DNA: TGCGCCAGCAGCTTGTTGGCTCAAGGGGCGTCTACCGGGGAGCTGTTTTTT; CDR3: CASSLLAQGASTGELFF
size: .; V: TRBV19; J: TRBJ1-2; D: .; DNA: TGTGCCAGTAGTCCGCAGGACCAGGGGTCCGGCTACACCTTC; CDR3: CASSPQDQGSGYTF
size: .; V: TRBV24-1; J: TRBJ2-3; D: TRBD1; DNA: TGTGCCACCAGCGTGGGACAGGGTGTATATACGCAGTATTTT; CDR3: CATSVGQGVYTQYF
size: .; V: TRBV29-1; J: TRBJ1-4; D: .; DNA: TGCAGCGTTGGGGGGCCCGGCGGTGAAAAACTGTTTTTT; CDR3: CSVGGPGGEKLFF
size: once; V: TRBV15; J: TRBJ1-1; D: TRBD1; DNA: TGTGCCACCAGCAGCCGGGACAGGGGGGCTAACACTGAAGCTTTCTTT; CDR3: CATSSRDRGANTEAFF
size: .; V: TRBV14; J: TRBJ2-1; D: TRBD1; DNA: TGTGCCAGCAGCCAAGAGACAGGGAGAACCTACAATGAGCAGTTCTTC; CDR3: CASSQETGRTYNEQFF
size: .; V: TRBV5-1; J: TRBJ2-4; D: TRBD1; DNA: TGCGCCAGCAGCTCCACCCGACAGGGGTTAGCCAAAAACATTCAGTACTTC; CDR3: CASSSTRQGLAKNIQYF
size: .; V: TRBV5-4; J: TRBJ1-2; D: TRBD1; DNA: TGTGCCAGCAGCTTGGGTGGGTCCTCAGGGCAGGGGGCGTCTGGCTACACCTTC; CDR3: CASSLGGSSGQGASGYTF
size: once; V: TRBV7-9; J: TRBJ2-6; D: .; DNA: TGTGCCAGCAGCCTCCCGGGACAAGTTTCTGGGGCCAACGTCCTGACTTTC; CDR3: CASSLPGQVSGANVLTF
size: .; V: TRBV5-6; J: TRBJ2-7; D: .; DNA: TGTGCCAGCAGCCTCTCCTATGGTAACGAGCAGTACTTC; CDR3: CASSLSYGNEQYF
size: .; V: TRBV11-2; J: TRBJ2-7; D: .; DNA: TGTGCCAGCAGCTTAATGGCGGGGCAGTACTTC; CDR3: CASSLMAGQYF
size: .; V: TRBV7-2; J: TRBJ1-1; D: .; DNA: TGTGCCAGCAGCTCCCGGGACACTTTTTTCTTT; CDR3: CASSSRDTFFF